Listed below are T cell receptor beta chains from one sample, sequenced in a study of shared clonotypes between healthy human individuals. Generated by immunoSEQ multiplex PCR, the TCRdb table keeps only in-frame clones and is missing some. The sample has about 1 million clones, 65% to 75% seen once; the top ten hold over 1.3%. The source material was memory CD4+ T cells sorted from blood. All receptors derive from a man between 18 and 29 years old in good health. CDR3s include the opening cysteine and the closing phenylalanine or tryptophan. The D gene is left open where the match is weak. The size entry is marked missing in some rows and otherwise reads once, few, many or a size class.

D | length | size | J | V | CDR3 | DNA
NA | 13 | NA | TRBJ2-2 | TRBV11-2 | CASSPGLTGELFF | TGTGCCAGCAGCCCCGGGTTAACCGGGGAGCTGTTTTTT
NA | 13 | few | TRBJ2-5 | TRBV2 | CASGKLEGETQYF | TGTGCCAGCGGGAAACTGGAGGGGGAGACCCAGTACTTC
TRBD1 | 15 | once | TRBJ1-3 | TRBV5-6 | CASSRGQSSGNTIYF | TGTGCCAGCAGCCGGGGACAGAGCTCTGGAAACACCATATATTTT
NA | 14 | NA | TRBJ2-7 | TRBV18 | CASSPLDIPYEQYF | TGTGCCAGCTCACCGCTGGACATTCCCTACGAGCAGTACTTC
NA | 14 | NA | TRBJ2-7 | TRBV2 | CASRIRDTASEQYF | TGTGCCAGCAGGATCCGGGACACGGCTTCAGAGCAGTACTTC
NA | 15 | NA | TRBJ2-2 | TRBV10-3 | CAISESWLGTGELFF | TGTGCCATCAGTGAGTCGTGGCTAGGCACCGGGGAGCTGTTTTTT
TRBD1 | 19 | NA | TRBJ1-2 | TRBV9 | CASSANEGTGRFSNYGYTF | TGTGCCAGCAGCGCGAACGAAGGGACAGGGAGATTTTCTAACTATGGCTACACCTTC
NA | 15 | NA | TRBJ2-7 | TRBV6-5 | CASRYLFEPTYEQYF | TGTGCCAGCAGGTACCTTTTCGAGCCCACCTACGAGCAGTACTTC
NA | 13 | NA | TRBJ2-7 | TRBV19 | CASTPNGGDEQYF | TGTGCCAGTACCCCCAACGGGGGCGACGAGCAGTACTTC
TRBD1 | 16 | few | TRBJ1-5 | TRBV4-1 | CASSQDPDRANQPQHF | TGCGCCAGCAGCCAAGACCCCGACAGGGCAAATCAGCCCCAGCATTTT
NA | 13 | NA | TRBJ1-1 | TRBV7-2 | CASSLDGVTGAFF | TGTGCCAGCAGCTTAGATGGGGTGACGGGAGCTTTCTTT
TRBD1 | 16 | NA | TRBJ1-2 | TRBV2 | CASSVRTGDGPGGYTF | TGTGCCAGCAGTGTCCGGACAGGGGATGGTCCGGGCGGCTACACCTTC
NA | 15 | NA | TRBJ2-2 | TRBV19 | CACSGTRSITGELFF | TGTGCCTGCTCCGGGACAAGGTCCATCACCGGGGAGCTGTTTTTT
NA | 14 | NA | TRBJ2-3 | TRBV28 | CASSTWGYTDTQYF | TGTGCCAGCAGTACTTGGGGCTACACAGATACGCAGTATTTT
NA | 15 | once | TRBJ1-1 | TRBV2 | CASREYRDRRTEAFF | TGTGCCAGCAGAGAGTACAGGGATCGGCGCACTGAAGCTTTCTTT
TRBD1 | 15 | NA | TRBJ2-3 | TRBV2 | CASSEGQGGTDTQYF | TGTGCCAGCAGTGAGGGACAGGGAGGGACAGATACGCAGTATTTT
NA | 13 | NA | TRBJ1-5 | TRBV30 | CAWSTEGGQPQHF | TGTGCCTGGAGTACCGAGGGTGGTCAGCCCCAGCATTTT
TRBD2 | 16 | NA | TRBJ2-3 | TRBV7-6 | CASSFSGLAGTDTQYF | TGTGCCAGCAGCTTTAGTGGACTAGCGGGCACAGATACGCAGTATTTT
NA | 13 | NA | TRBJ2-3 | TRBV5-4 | CASNKGRTDTQYF | TGTGCCAGCAATAAGGGTCGGACAGATACGCAGTATTTT
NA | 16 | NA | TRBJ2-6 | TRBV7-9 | CASSLGGGSGANVLTF | TGTGCCAGCAGCTTAGGAGGGGGCTCTGGGGCCAACGTCCTGACTTTC
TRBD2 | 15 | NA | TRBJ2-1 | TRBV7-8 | CASSLIAGAYNEQFF | TGTGCCAGCAGCCTAATAGCGGGAGCCTACAATGAGCAGTTCTTC
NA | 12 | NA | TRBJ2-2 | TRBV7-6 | CASSAGLGELFF | TGTGCCAGCAGCGCTGGGTTGGGGGAGCTGTTTTTT
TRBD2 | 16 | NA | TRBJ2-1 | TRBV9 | CASSAQLRGGYNEQFF | TGTGCCAGCAGCGCCCAACTGCGGGGGGGTTACAATGAGCAGTTCTTC
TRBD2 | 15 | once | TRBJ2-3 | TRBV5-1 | CASTQLAGGTDTQYF | TGCGCCAGCACCCAACTAGCGGGGGGCACAGATACGCAGTATTTT
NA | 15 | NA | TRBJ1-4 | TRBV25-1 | CASSEEWGGNEKLFF | TGTGCCAGCAGTGAAGAATGGGGCGGTAATGAAAAACTGTTTTTT
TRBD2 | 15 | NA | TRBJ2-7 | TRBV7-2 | CASSLVAGPSYEQYF | TGTGCCAGCAGCTTAGTAGCGGGCCCGTCCTACGAGCAGTACTTC
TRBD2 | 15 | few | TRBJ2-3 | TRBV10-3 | CAASGQRGYTDTQYF | TGTGCCGCTTCGGGCCAGCGGGGGTATACAGATACGCAGTATTTT
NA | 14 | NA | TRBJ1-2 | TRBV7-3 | CASSSGTGSYGYTF | TGTGCCAGCAGCTCAGGGACGGGAAGCTATGGCTACACCTTC
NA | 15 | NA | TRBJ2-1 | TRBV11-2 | CASSLDGVPSNEQFF | TGTGCCAGCAGCTTAGACGGGGTCCCCTCAAATGAGCAGTTCTTC
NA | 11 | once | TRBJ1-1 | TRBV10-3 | CAISESREAFF | TGTGCCATCAGTGAGTCGAGAGAAGCTTTCTTT
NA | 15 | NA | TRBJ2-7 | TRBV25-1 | CASSGEPTRGNEQYF | TGTGCCAGCAGTGGGGAACCAACCAGGGGTAACGAGCAGTACTTC
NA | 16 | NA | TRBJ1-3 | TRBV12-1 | CASRKTEGPFRNTIYF | TGTGCCAGCAGAAAGACAGAGGGGCCGTTCCGAAACACCATATATTTT
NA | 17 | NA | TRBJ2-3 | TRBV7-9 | CASSFGAGATSTDTQYF | TGTGCCAGCAGCTTTGGGGCAGGGGCCACTAGCACAGATACGCAGTATTTT
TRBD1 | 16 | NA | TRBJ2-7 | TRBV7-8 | CASSLARGDRDYEQYF | TGTGCCAGCAGCTTAGCGAGGGGGGACAGGGATTACGAGCAGTACTTC
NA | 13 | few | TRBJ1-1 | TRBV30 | CAWGQGRDTEAFF | TGTGCCTGGGGTCAGGGGAGGGACACTGAAGCTTTCTTT
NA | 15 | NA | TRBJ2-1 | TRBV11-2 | CASSFDPARGNEQFF | TGTGCCAGCAGCTTTGACCCGGCTAGAGGGAATGAGCAGTTCTTC
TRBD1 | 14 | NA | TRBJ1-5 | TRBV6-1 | CASSEVGGGQPQHF | TGTGCCAGCAGTGAAGTTGGAGGGGGCCAGCCCCAGCATTTT
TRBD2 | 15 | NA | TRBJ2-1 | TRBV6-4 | CASSDSPLGGNEQFF | TGTGCCAGCAGTGACTCGCCCCTCGGGGGGAATGAGCAGTTCTTC
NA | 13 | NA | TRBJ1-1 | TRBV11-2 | CASSLGRGTEAFF | TGTGCCAGCAGCTTAGGAAGGGGGACTGAAGCTTTCTTT
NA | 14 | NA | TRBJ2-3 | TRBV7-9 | CASSAVTIADTQYF | TGTGCCAGCAGCGCCGTTACAATCGCAGATACGCAGTATTTT
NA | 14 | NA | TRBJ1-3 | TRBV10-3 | CASDADNSGNTIYF | TGTGCCAGCGATGCGGACAACTCTGGAAACACCATATATTTT
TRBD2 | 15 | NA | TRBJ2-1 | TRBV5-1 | CASSSTSGRSNEQFF | TGCGCCAGCAGCTCGACTAGCGGGAGAAGCAATGAGCAGTTCTTC
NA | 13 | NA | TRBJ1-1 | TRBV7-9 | CASSLLERTEAFF | TGTGCCAGCAGCTTATTGGAGAGGACTGAAGCTTTCTTT
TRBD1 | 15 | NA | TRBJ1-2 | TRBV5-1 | CASSLALTGPYGYTF | TGCGCCAGCAGCTTGGCCCTGACAGGGCCCTATGGCTACACCTTC
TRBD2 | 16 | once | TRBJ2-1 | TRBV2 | CASSVFSGSKYNEQFF | TGTGCCAGCAGTGTTTTTAGCGGGAGTAAGTACAATGAGCAGTTCTTC
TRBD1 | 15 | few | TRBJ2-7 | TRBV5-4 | CASSLWGQIGHEQYF | TGTGCCAGCAGCTTGTGGGGACAGATCGGCCACGAGCAGTACTTC
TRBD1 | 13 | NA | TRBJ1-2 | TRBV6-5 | CASSRDRNYGYTF | TGTGCCAGCAGTCGGGACAGGAACTATGGCTACACCTTC
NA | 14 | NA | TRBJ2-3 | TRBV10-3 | CAISEGQGRDTQYF | TGTGCCATCAGTGAGGGGCAGGGGAGAGATACGCAGTATTTT
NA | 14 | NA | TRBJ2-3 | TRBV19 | CASSSQASTDTQYF | TGTGCCAGTAGTTCACAGGCTAGCACAGATACGCAGTATTTT
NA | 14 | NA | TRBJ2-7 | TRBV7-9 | CASSLGGSTCEQYF | TGTGCCAGCAGCTTAGGGGGGTCAACATGCGAGCAGTACTTC
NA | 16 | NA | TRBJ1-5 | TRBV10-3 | CAISESGGAGNQPQHF | TGTGCCATCAGTGAGTCAGGTGGGGCTGGGAATCAGCCCCAGCATTTT